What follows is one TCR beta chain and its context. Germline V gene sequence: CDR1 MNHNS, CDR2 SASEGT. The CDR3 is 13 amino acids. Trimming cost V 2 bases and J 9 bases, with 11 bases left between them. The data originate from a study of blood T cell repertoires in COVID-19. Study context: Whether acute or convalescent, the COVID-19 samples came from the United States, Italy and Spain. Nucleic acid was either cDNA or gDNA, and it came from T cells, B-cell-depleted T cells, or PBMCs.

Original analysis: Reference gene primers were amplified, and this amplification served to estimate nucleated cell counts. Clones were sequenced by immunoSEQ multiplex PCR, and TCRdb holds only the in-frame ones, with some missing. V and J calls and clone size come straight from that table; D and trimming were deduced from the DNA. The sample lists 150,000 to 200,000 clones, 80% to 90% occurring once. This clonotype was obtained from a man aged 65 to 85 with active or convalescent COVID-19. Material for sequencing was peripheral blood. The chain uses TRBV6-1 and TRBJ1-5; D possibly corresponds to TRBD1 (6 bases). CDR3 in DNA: TGTGCCAGCAGTGAATGGGGGCAGGTGCCCCAGCATTTT. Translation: CASSEWGQVPQHF.